Presented here are 15 T cell receptor beta chains from one specimen sequenced in a study of blood T cell repertoires in COVID-19. The table came from immunoSEQ multiplex PCR; TCRdb's copy has only in-frame clones and leaves some out. The sample contains about 64,000 clones, 86% of which appear only once. The source material was peripheral blood. These receptors were obtained from a man aged 45-60 years with active COVID-19.

The rearrangement joins TRBV5-1 to TRBJ2-1, with TRBD2 matching over 12 bases. The CDR3 is made up of 18 amino acids. The V segment lost 0 bases and the J segment 1 base; nucleotides outside the gene matches: 5. From germline, CDR1 is SGHRS and CDR2 YFSETQ. CDR3 region: CASSLDTSGGSSYNEQFF. DNA of the CDR3: TGCGCCAGCAGCTTGGATACTAGCGGGGGGTCGTCCTACAATGAGCAGTTCTTC.

This clone appeared a single time. The gene calls are TRBV19 and TRBJ2-5; D may be TRBD2 (6 bases). This CDR3 spans 13 amino acids. V gave up 4 bases and J gave up 4 bases, with 10 bases separating them. CDR1 and CDR2 from the germline V gene are LNHDA and SQIVND (reference sequence). The DNA for the CDR3 is TGTGCCAGTAGTAGCGGGGAGCGAGAGACCCAGTACTTC. The encoded protein is CASSSGERETQYF.

This clone appeared a few times. The chain joins TRBV6-2 or TRBV6-3 to TRBJ1-5; D not certain. V lost 2 bases, J lost 3 bases, and 11 bases lay in between. CDR1 is MNHEY, CDR2 SVGEGT, per germline. The CDR3 loop spans 15 amino acids. The CDR3 loop is CASSYAGYSNQPQHF. The CDR3 DNA follows: TGTGCCAGCAGTTACGCCGGGTACTCCAATCAGCCCCAGCATTTT.

The J gene is TRBJ2-7, the V gene TRBV19; 10 bases are shared with TRBD1. The length of the CDR3 is 14 residues. CDR1 and CDR2 from the germline V gene are LNHDA and SQIVND (reference sequence). The ends lost 3 bases at V and 2 bases at J; junction bases unmatched: 1. CDR3: CASSIGTGAYEQYF. For the CDR3, the DNA is TGTGCCAGTAGTATTGGGACAGGGGCCTACGAGCAGTACTTC.

This clone was found a few times. V gene TRBV10-2 combines with J gene TRBJ1-2; D gene ambiguous. V was trimmed by 4 bases and J by 6 bases, leaving 12 bases between them. The CDR3 runs to 13 residues. Germline V gene sequence: CDR1 WSHSY, CDR2 SAAADI. The CDR3 region is CASSVTVRDGYTF. The CDR3 nucleotides read TGCGCCAGCAGTGTTACCGTGCGGGATGGCTACACCTTC.

The genes are TRBV11-2 and TRBJ1-2; D unclear. The CDR3 covers 16 residues. In germline, CDR1 is SGHAT, CDR2 FQNNGV. Between the trimmed V and J ends, which lost 4 bases and 4 bases, there was a span of 19 bases. The CDR3 region is CASSSPRNVRSYGYTF. The CDR3 DNA sequence: TGTGCCAGCAGCTCCCCGCGAAACGTTAGAAGCTATGGCTACACCTTC.

This clone has only a few counts. The V gene is TRBV28, the J gene TRBJ2-2, with unresolved D. CDR3 length equals 13 residues. Trimming took 10 bases from V and 1 from J, leaving 10 bases between them. Germline V CDR1 and CDR2: MDHEN, SYDVKM. The CDR3 DNA follows: TGTGCCACCCATCGGGTGAACACCGGGGAGCTGTTTTTT. This translates into CATHRVNTGELFF. Complete variable domain (other parts from reference TRBV28 and TRBJ2-2): DVKVTQSSRYLVKRTGEKVFLECVQDMDHENMFWYRQDPGLGLRLIYFSYDVKMKEKGDIPEGYSVSREKKERFSLILESASTNQTSMYLCATHRVNTGELFFGEGSRLTVL.

This clone has just one count. J is TRBJ2-7 and V is TRBV6-2 or TRBV6-3, with 10 positions matching TRBD2. V shed 6 bases, J shed 0 bases, and the junction held 8 bases outside the gene matches. This CDR3 has 16 amino acids. Germline values: CDR1 MNHEY, CDR2 SVGEGT. CDR3 sequence reads: CASSRGLADSSYEQYF. CDR3 coding DNA: TGTGCCAGCAGCCGCGGACTAGCGGATTCCTCCTACGAGCAGTACTTC.

The gene calls are TRBV9 and TRBJ2-5, with TRBD2 matching over 9 bases. The CDR3 covers 18 residues. V was pared by 4 bases and J by 5 bases, with 18 bases of the junction left unmatched. The germline V gene has CDR1 SGDLS and CDR2 YYNGEE. CDR3 amino acids: CASSTPPIAGVDLETQYF. The CDR3 coding sequence is TGTGCCAGCAGCACACCGCCAATAGCGGGAGTAGACCTGGAGACCCAGTACTTC.

The V and J genes are TRBV9 and TRBJ2-2, with 11 bases that match TRBD2. Germline V gives CDR1 SGDLS, CDR2 YYNGEE. The junction had 8 bases not matched to a gene; V was cut back by 0 bases and J by 7 bases. This CDR3 has 17 amino acids. This CDR3 reads CASSVAGSGGVGGELFF. DNA of the CDR3: TGTGCCAGCAGCGTAGCTGGTAGCGGGGGGGTTGGCGGGGAGCTGTTTTTT.

This chain uses TRBV6-6 with TRBJ2-5; the D is unclear. Germline CDR1 is MNHNY and CDR2 is SVGAGI (reference sequence). This CDR3 region has 13 residues. The V and J ends lost 5 bases and 4 bases respectively, with 11 bases between them. The CDR3 loop reads CASSTRLGETQYF. The CDR3 DNA reads TGTGCCAGCAGTACCCGGCTAGGAGAGACCCAGTACTTC.

The V call is TRBV19, the J call TRBJ2-5; D call uncertain. The ends were cut back, 3 bases at V and 1 base at J, with 9 bases in the middle. The CDR3 has 14 amino acids. Germline lookup yields CDR1 LNHDA and CDR2 SQIVND (reference sequence). The CDR3 DNA follows: TGTGCCAGTAGTATTACTGCCGGCCAAGAGACCCAGTACTTC. This sequence encodes CASSITAGQETQYF.

The V call is TRBV24-1, the J call TRBJ2-3, with 7 bases aligning to TRBD1. J was trimmed by 1 base and V by 9 bases; bases with no gene match: 6. The CDR3 is made up of 14 amino acids. Looked up from germline, CDR1 is KGHDR and CDR2 is SFDVKD. The CDR3 region is CATRGGTRTDTQYF. Here the CDR3 DNA reads TGTGCCACCCGAGGGGGCACCCGCACAGATACGCAGTATTTT.

The rearrangement links TRBV18 to TRBJ2-2; 11 positions match TRBD2. The CDR3 has 15 residues. V gave up 5 bases and J gave up 3 bases; unmatched junction bases: 2. CDR1 and CDR2 (germline): KGHSH, LQKENI. This chain's CDR3 is CASSWTSGYTGELFF. For the CDR3, the DNA is TGTGCCAGCTCATGGACTAGCGGGTACACCGGGGAGCTGTTTTTT.

This clone was found a few times. V gene TRBV4-3 combines with J gene TRBJ1-6; 7 bases line up with TRBD1. The V segment lost 0 bases and the J segment 10 bases; nucleotides outside the gene matches: 6. In germline, CDR1 is LGHNA, CDR2 YSLEER. The CDR3 has 15 amino acids. The CDR3 DNA is TGCGCCAGCAGCCAAGAGTCACAGGGGAACTCACCCCTCCACTTT. Protein: CASSQESQGNSPLHF.